This entry concerns a single TCR beta chain. Its antigen remains unidentified. Other DNA sequences from this sample encode an identical CDR3 as well. These data are taken from a study of cytomegalovirus exposure and HLA in healthy donors. Regarding the study as a whole: There were some V segments, including TRBV6-2 and TRBV6-3, excluded as indistinguishable. The classifier reportedly diagnosed cytomegalovirus status with high sensitivity and specificity.

PCR employed 60 Vbeta and 13 Jbeta primers. Some clones are missing from TCRdb's copy, which holds only in-frame ones; the method was immunoSEQ multiplex PCR. The sample has roughly 190,000 clones, 70% to 75% seen once. Trimming shortened V by 3 bases and J by 0 bases, and 8 bases separated the two germline ends. The CDR3 runs to 15 residues. Per germline, CDR1 SNHLY and CDR2 FYNNEI. The chain is built from TRBV2 and TRBJ2-2; the D gene is possibly TRBD1 (6 bases). Sequencing was done on a sample of PBMCs. The receptor was isolated from a woman aged 25 to 45 in good health and CMV-seropositive. Here the CDR3 DNA reads TGTGCCAGCAGTGAGGACAGAACGAACACCGGGGAGCTGTTTTTT. Amino acid sequence: CASSEDRTNTGELFF.